Shown below are 10 T cell receptor beta chains from a single sample sequenced in a study of OX40 agonist ivuxolimab in advanced cancers. Profiled with immunoSEQ multiplex PCR; TCRdb holds only in-frame clones, not every one. The table includes under 95,000 clones, 70% to 90% detected once. The sample in question was CD4+ or CD8+ T cells sorted from blood, obtained in a trial of the OX40 agonist ivuxolimab. Every receptor here comes from an adult with an advanced solid tumor such as melanoma, head and neck, liver or kidney cancer.

The V and J genes are TRBV5-1 and TRBJ2-1; TRBD2 matches 7 bases. V dropped 2 bases and J dropped 5; count of bases not matched to a gene: 7. CDR1 is SGHRS, CDR2 YFSETQ, per germline. The length of the CDR3 is 15 residues. The CDR3 loop reads CASSFSSGTDNEQFF. CDR3 sequence (DNA): TGCGCCAGCAGCTTTTCTAGCGGCACAGACAATGAGCAGTTCTTC.

The chain recombines TRBV6-1 with TRBJ1-1, with 9 bases aligning to TRBD1. The germline V gene encodes CDR1 MNHNS and CDR2 SASEGT. The CDR3 runs to 14 residues. V shed 5 bases, J shed 3 bases, and the junction held 4 bases outside the gene matches. Here the CDR3 reads CASSSGTGYTEAFF. The CDR3 DNA reads as TGTGCCAGCAGTTCCGGGACAGGGTACACTGAAGCTTTCTTT.

This clone was picked up a small number of times. The rearrangement joins TRBV6-4 to TRBJ2-1; D call uncertain. Germline CDR1 MRHNA, CDR2 SNTAGT. Trimming removed 5 bases at V and 6 bases at J, with 11 bases between. The CDR3 sequence is 13 residues long. This CDR3 is CASSPSRSNEQFF. The CDR3 nucleotides read TGTGCCAGCAGTCCCAGCAGGTCCAATGAGCAGTTCTTC.

The chain uses TRBV7-2 and TRBJ2-5; D is possibly TRBD1 (6 bases). The V gene lost 2 bases and the J gene lost 4 bases, with 20 bases spanning the gap. The CDR3 covers 17 residues. Per germline, CDR1 SGHTA and CDR2 FQGNSA. The DNA for the CDR3 is TGTGCCAGCAGCTTAAGGCCCCCTCGTTCAGGGGCAGAGACCCAGTACTTC. Protein: CASSLRPPRSGAETQYF.

The chain is built from TRBV5-1 and TRBJ2-2; D is unclear. The germline CDR1 and CDR2 sequences are SGHRS and YFSETQ. V was trimmed by 7 bases and J by 1 base, leaving 11 bases between them. This CDR3 contains 14 residues. The CDR3 nucleotides are TGCGCCAGCGGCTCCGGCGGGAACACCGGGGAGCTGTTTTTT. It specifies CASGSGGNTGELFF.

The rearrangement joins TRBV6-6 to TRBJ1-3, with 8 bases identical to TRBD1. The CDR3 loop spans 15 amino acids. Trimming cost V 6 bases and J 3 bases; bases outside gene matches: 7. Germline V gene lookup returns CDR1 MNHNY and CDR2 SVGAGI (reference sequence). CDR3 DNA sequence: TGTGCCAGCAGGCTAGGTGACAGGGGTGGAAACACCATATATTTT. Its protein product is CASRLGDRGGNTIYF.

A few counts support this clone. This CDR3 is also generated by other DNA sequences in the sample. The chain uses TRBV10-1 and TRBJ2-1, with 7 bases fitting TRBD2. The CDR3 runs 14 residues. The germline CDR1 and CDR2 sequences are WNHNN and SYGVQD (reference sequence). Losses at the gene ends were 5 bases for V and 1 base for J; bases not matched to a gene: 2. CDR3 sequence: CASSSSGSYNEQFF. Here the CDR3 DNA reads TGCGCCAGCAGTTCTAGCGGTTCCTACAATGAGCAGTTCTTC.

DNA of the CDR3: TGTGCCAGCAGCCCGGACTTGGGGAGAGCTTTCTTT. Encoded protein: CASSPDLGRAFF. The V gene is TRBV2, the J gene TRBJ1-1; D not resolved. V shed 6 bases and J shed 10 bases, with 15 bases lying between them. This CDR3 comprises 12 residues. Looked up from germline, CDR1 is SNHLY and CDR2 is FYNNEI. Full variable domain (missing parts from reference TRBV2 and TRBJ1-1): EPEVTQTPSHQVTQMGQEVILRCVPISNHLYFYWYRQILGQKVEFLVSFYNNEISEKSEIFDDQFSVERPDGSNFTLKIRSTKLEDSAMYFCASSPDLGRAFFGQGTRLTVV.

The V gene is TRBV2, the J gene TRBJ2-7, with D perhaps TRBD1 (5 bases). V was clipped by 4 bases and J by 5 bases, with 15 bases between them. Germline V gene data show CDR1 as SNHLY and CDR2 as FYNNEI. This CDR3 has 14 residues. The CDR3 spells CASSAQGYSNEQYF. Here the CDR3 DNA reads TGTGCCAGCAGTGCGCAGGGTTATTCGAACGAGCAGTACTTC.

The gene calls are TRBV11-2 and TRBJ2-3, with a weak D call TRBD2 (5 bases). CDR3 length equals 15 residues. V dropped 2 bases and J dropped 4 bases, with 13 bases sitting between them. The V gene's germline CDR1 is SGHAT and CDR2 FQNNGV. CDR3 in amino acids: CASSLRGIGADTQYF. For the CDR3, the DNA is TGTGCCAGCAGCTTAAGAGGGATTGGTGCAGATACGCAGTATTTT.